Listed below are T cell receptor beta chains from one sample, sequenced in a study of blood T cells in healthy people across ages. TCRdb analysed the 5' RACE reads with MiXCR anew, one entry per CDR3 protein. This table has about 720,000 distinct CDR3 sequences, about a fifth appearing once. Sequenced material: blood. Receptor source: a man between 65 and 80 years old in good health. The CDR3 runs from the conserved cysteine through the conserved F or W. A D gene is named only where the DNA matches it firmly. Expanded clones get a size class; other rows say once, few or many, or leave the size out.

cdr3_length: 15; v_call: TRBV4-3; j_call: TRBJ1-6; d_call: .; clone_size: few; cdr3_nt: TGCGCCAGCAGCCTCCAGGCGGACAACAATTCACCCCTCCACTTT; cdr3_aa: CASSLQADNNSPLHF
cdr3_length: 14; v_call: TRBV5-1; j_call: TRBJ2-1; d_call: .; clone_size: few; cdr3_nt: TGCGCCAGCAGCTTGGGGTGGCAGGACAATGAGCAGTTCTTC; cdr3_aa: CASSLGWQDNEQFF
cdr3_length: 15; v_call: TRBV20-1; j_call: TRBJ2-3; d_call: TRBD2; clone_size: few; cdr3_nt: TGCAGTGCTAGCGGGGGACTAGCTTCGGGAGATACGCAGTATTTT; cdr3_aa: CSASGGLASGDTQYF
cdr3_length: 13; v_call: TRBV29-1; j_call: TRBJ2-5; d_call: TRBD1; clone_size: .; cdr3_nt: TGCAGCGCCCGGGACAGGGAATTGGAGACCCAGTACTTC; cdr3_aa: CSARDRELETQYF
cdr3_length: 14; v_call: TRBV10-3; j_call: TRBJ1-1; d_call: TRBD1; clone_size: .; cdr3_nt: TGTGCCATCAGTGGAGGACAGGGTAGGACTGAAGCTTTCTTT; cdr3_aa: CAISGGQGRTEAFF
cdr3_length: 17; v_call: TRBV7-7; j_call: TRBJ2-1; d_call: TRBD2; clone_size: few; cdr3_nt: TGTGCCAGCAGCTCTTCCGCCGGGACTAGCGGGAGTTATGAGCAGTTCTTC; cdr3_aa: CASSSSAGTSGSYEQFF
cdr3_length: 15; v_call: TRBV20-1; j_call: TRBJ2-3; d_call: .; clone_size: many; cdr3_nt: TGCAGTGCTAGACCCCTCTCGGGGAGCACAGATACGCAGTATTTT; cdr3_aa: CSARPLSGSTDTQYF
cdr3_length: 14; v_call: TRBV12-3/TRBV12-4; j_call: TRBJ2-2; d_call: .; clone_size: .; cdr3_nt: TGTGCCAGCAGTGACTTTGGCGGGACCGGGGAGCTGTTTTTT; cdr3_aa: CASSDFGGTGELFF
cdr3_length: 12; v_call: TRBV11-2; j_call: TRBJ2-5; d_call: .; clone_size: .; cdr3_nt: TGTACCAGCAGCCCCGCCCGGGAGACCCAGTACTTC; cdr3_aa: CTSSPARETQYF
cdr3_length: 17; v_call: TRBV3-1; j_call: TRBJ2-2; d_call: .; clone_size: .; cdr3_nt: TGTGCCAGCAGCCTTTACCGTCCTCGGTGGGTCACCGGGGAGCTGTTTTTT; cdr3_aa: CASSLYRPRWVTGELFF
cdr3_length: 13; v_call: TRBV24-1; j_call: TRBJ2-1; d_call: .; clone_size: .; cdr3_nt: TGTGCCACCGGCGGGACCGTCTACAATGAGCAGTTCTTC; cdr3_aa: CATGGTVYNEQFF
cdr3_length: 12; v_call: TRBV29-1; j_call: TRBJ2-2; d_call: TRBD1; clone_size: .; cdr3_nt: TGCAGCGTTGGACAGGGGACCGGGGAGCTGTTTTTT; cdr3_aa: CSVGQGTGELFF
cdr3_length: 12; v_call: TRBV7-9; j_call: TRBJ2-1; d_call: TRBD2; clone_size: .; cdr3_nt: TGTGCCAGCAGCGACCCGGGGGGTGAGCAGTTCTTC; cdr3_aa: CASSDPGGEQFF
cdr3_length: 16; v_call: TRBV15; j_call: TRBJ2-3; d_call: .; clone_size: few; cdr3_nt: TGTGCCACCAAGACACTAGCAACCCTTAGCACAGATACGCAGTATTTT; cdr3_aa: CATKTLATLSTDTQYF
cdr3_length: 15; v_call: TRBV2; j_call: TRBJ2-5; d_call: .; clone_size: .; cdr3_nt: TGTGCCAGCACCCTACTAGCTAACAGGCAAGAGACCCAGTACTTC; cdr3_aa: CASTLLANRQETQYF
cdr3_length: 15; v_call: TRBV6-6; j_call: TRBJ1-6; d_call: .; clone_size: few; cdr3_nt: TGTGCCAGCAGGCCTGGGAGCTCCTATAATTCACCCCTCCACTTT; cdr3_aa: CASRPGSSYNSPLHF
cdr3_length: 14; v_call: TRBV12-3/TRBV12-4; j_call: TRBJ2-7; d_call: TRBD2; clone_size: .; cdr3_nt: TGTGCCAGCAGTGACAGCGGGGGGGTACACGAGCAGTACTTC; cdr3_aa: CASSDSGGVHEQYF
cdr3_length: 15; v_call: TRBV7-6; j_call: TRBJ2-1; d_call: .; clone_size: .; cdr3_nt: TGTGCCAGCAGCTTAGCGATGGGAGGTGGTAAGGAGCAGTTCTTC; cdr3_aa: CASSLAMGGGKEQFF
cdr3_length: 15; v_call: TRBV11-2; j_call: TRBJ1-1; d_call: .; clone_size: .; cdr3_nt: TGTGCCAGCAGCTTAGAAGGGGTAGGGAACACTGAAGCTTTCTTT; cdr3_aa: CASSLEGVGNTEAFF
cdr3_length: 16; v_call: TRBV6-5; j_call: TRBJ2-1; d_call: .; clone_size: few; cdr3_nt: TGTGCCAGCAGTAGAGGGCTAGACACACCGGCCGATGAGCAGTTCTTC; cdr3_aa: CASSRGLDTPADEQFF
cdr3_length: 15; v_call: TRBV2; j_call: TRBJ2-1; d_call: TRBD2; clone_size: .; cdr3_nt: TGTGCCAGCAGAGAGCTAGCGGGGAACTACAATGAGCAGTTCTTC; cdr3_aa: CASRELAGNYNEQFF
cdr3_length: 16; v_call: TRBV5-1; j_call: TRBJ2-1; d_call: .; clone_size: .; cdr3_nt: TGCGCCAGCAGCTTTGCTGGGACCCATGCCTACAATGAGCAGTTCTTC; cdr3_aa: CASSFAGTHAYNEQFF
cdr3_length: 13; v_call: TRBV6-1; j_call: TRBJ1-2; d_call: .; clone_size: .; cdr3_nt: TGTGCCAGCAGTCGGGACCCAATGGGCGGCTACACCTTC; cdr3_aa: CASSRDPMGGYTF
cdr3_length: 16; v_call: TRBV7-9; j_call: TRBJ2-2; d_call: .; clone_size: few; cdr3_nt: TGTGCCAGCAGTCATCCAGGGACATTCAACACCGGGGAGCTGTTTTTT; cdr3_aa: CASSHPGTFNTGELFF
cdr3_length: 15; v_call: TRBV20-1; j_call: TRBJ2-5; d_call: TRBD2; clone_size: .; cdr3_nt: TGCAGTGCCCCGGCACTAGCGGGAGAGGGTGAGACCCAGTACTTC; cdr3_aa: CSAPALAGEGETQYF
cdr3_length: 15; v_call: TRBV9; j_call: TRBJ1-3; d_call: .; clone_size: few; cdr3_nt: TGTGCCAGCAGCGTAGGAACAGAACCTGGAAACACCATATATTTT; cdr3_aa: CASSVGTEPGNTIYF
cdr3_length: 15; v_call: TRBV6-6; j_call: TRBJ2-3; d_call: TRBD2; clone_size: many; cdr3_nt: TGTGCCAGCAGTGACCCGTCGACTAGCGGAGATACGCAGTATTTT; cdr3_aa: CASSDPSTSGDTQYF
cdr3_length: 17; v_call: TRBV12-3/TRBV12-4; j_call: TRBJ2-3; d_call: .; clone_size: .; cdr3_nt: TGTGCCAGCTCTCAGGTCTGGCGGAGGGTGAGCACAGATACGCAGTATTTT; cdr3_aa: CASSQVWRRVSTDTQYF
cdr3_length: 13; v_call: TRBV20-1; j_call: TRBJ2-1; d_call: .; clone_size: .; cdr3_nt: TGCAGTGCCCCAGGCCGTTTCTTGAATGAGCAGTTCTTC; cdr3_aa: CSAPGRFLNEQFF
cdr3_length: 18; v_call: TRBV7-9; j_call: TRBJ1-4; d_call: TRBD1; clone_size: few; cdr3_nt: TGTGCCAGCAGCCTAACGACAGGGGGTTCAGCGACTAATGAAAAACTGTTTTTT; cdr3_aa: CASSLTTGGSATNEKLFF
cdr3_length: 15; v_call: TRBV29-1; j_call: TRBJ2-3; d_call: TRBD2; clone_size: .; cdr3_nt: TGCAGCGTTGAAGGAGCGGGAGGGATAACAGATACGCAGTATTTT; cdr3_aa: CSVEGAGGITDTQYF
cdr3_length: 15; v_call: TRBV11-3; j_call: TRBJ2-2; d_call: .; clone_size: few; cdr3_nt: TGTGCCAGCAGCTTAGATCCTGGGAACACCGGGGAGCTGTTTTTT; cdr3_aa: CASSLDPGNTGELFF
cdr3_length: 16; v_call: TRBV5-1; j_call: TRBJ2-1; d_call: .; clone_size: .; cdr3_nt: TGCGCCAGCAGCTCCTCTTTACTGACAGAGGGCGATGAGCAGTTCTTC; cdr3_aa: CASSSSLLTEGDEQFF
cdr3_length: 15; v_call: TRBV6-6; j_call: TRBJ2-4; d_call: .; clone_size: .; cdr3_nt: TGTGCCGGCAGTTATGATCAGTACGCCAAAAACATTCAGTACTTC; cdr3_aa: CAGSYDQYAKNIQYF
cdr3_length: 15; v_call: TRBV10-2; j_call: TRBJ2-1; d_call: TRBD2; clone_size: few; cdr3_nt: TGCGCCAGCGTCCTTTTGGCTAGCGGGGGCCATGAGCAGTTCTTC; cdr3_aa: CASVLLASGGHEQFF
cdr3_length: 13; v_call: TRBV25-1; j_call: TRBJ2-5; d_call: .; clone_size: .; cdr3_nt: TGTGCCAGCAGTGAGGGTGCTCTAGAGACCCAGTACTTC; cdr3_aa: CASSEGALETQYF
cdr3_length: 14; v_call: TRBV7-9; j_call: TRBJ2-3; d_call: TRBD1; clone_size: .; cdr3_nt: TGTGCCAGCAGCTCTGACAGGGATACAGATACGCAGTATTTT; cdr3_aa: CASSSDRDTDTQYF
cdr3_length: 15; v_call: TRBV20-1; j_call: TRBJ2-1; d_call: .; clone_size: .; cdr3_nt: TGCAGTGCTAGAGCGAGAGGTAACTCCTACAATGAGCAGTTCTTC; cdr3_aa: CSARARGNSYNEQFF
cdr3_length: 18; v_call: TRBV12-3/TRBV12-4; j_call: TRBJ1-2; d_call: .; clone_size: few; cdr3_nt: TGTGCCAGCAGAGCTAAGGTGGAAAGGGGCTTAAAGGACTATGGCTACACCTTC; cdr3_aa: CASRAKVERGLKDYGYTF
cdr3_length: 14; v_call: TRBV5-1; j_call: TRBJ2-5; d_call: .; clone_size: few; cdr3_nt: TGCGCCAGCAGCTTGGAGGGACACGGAGAGACCCAGTACTTC; cdr3_aa: CASSLEGHGETQYF
cdr3_length: 16; v_call: TRBV28; j_call: TRBJ2-1; d_call: .; clone_size: .; cdr3_nt: TGTGCCAGCAGTCAGGCGGACCCCAGCTCCTACAATGAGCAGTTCTTC; cdr3_aa: CASSQADPSSYNEQFF
cdr3_length: 15; v_call: TRBV6-6; j_call: TRBJ2-3; d_call: TRBD2; clone_size: .; cdr3_nt: TGTGCCAGCAGTTGGACTAGAGGGAGCACAGATACGCAGTATTTT; cdr3_aa: CASSWTRGSTDTQYF
cdr3_length: 14; v_call: TRBV20-1; j_call: TRBJ2-5; d_call: TRBD2; clone_size: .; cdr3_nt: TGCAGCTATTGGGGGGGACTCTCAGCAGAGACCCAGTACTTC; cdr3_aa: CSYWGGLSAETQYF
cdr3_length: 20; v_call: TRBV28; j_call: TRBJ2-6; d_call: TRBD1; clone_size: few; cdr3_nt: TGTGCCAGCAGTTCTCTCGTCCGGGACAGGGCAGTGGCTGGGGCCAACGTCCTGACTTTC; cdr3_aa: CASSSLVRDRAVAGANVLTF
cdr3_length: 12; v_call: TRBV11-1; j_call: TRBJ2-4; d_call: .; clone_size: few; cdr3_nt: TGTGCCAGCAGCCAAGGGGAAGTCATTCAGTACTTC; cdr3_aa: CASSQGEVIQYF
cdr3_length: 16; v_call: TRBV4-1; j_call: TRBJ2-1; d_call: .; clone_size: few; cdr3_nt: TGCGCCAGCAGCCAAGTGGGACGGGAACCCTACAATGAGCAGTTCTTC; cdr3_aa: CASSQVGREPYNEQFF
cdr3_length: 15; v_call: TRBV5-1; j_call: TRBJ2-3; d_call: .; clone_size: many; cdr3_nt: TGCGCCAGCAGCTTAGACTCGCCGAACACAGATACGCAGTATTTT; cdr3_aa: CASSLDSPNTDTQYF
cdr3_length: 13; v_call: TRBV6-4; j_call: TRBJ2-1; d_call: TRBD2; clone_size: .; cdr3_nt: TGTGCCAGCAGCGACCTAGCGGGGGGGGAGCAGTTCTTC; cdr3_aa: CASSDLAGGEQFF
cdr3_length: 16; v_call: TRBV5-1; j_call: TRBJ2-1; d_call: TRBD2; clone_size: few; cdr3_nt: TGCGCCAGCAGCGCACAACTAGCGGGTGGGAACAATGAGCAGTTCTTC; cdr3_aa: CASSAQLAGGNNEQFF
cdr3_length: 16; v_call: TRBV28; j_call: TRBJ2-3; d_call: TRBD2; clone_size: .; cdr3_nt: TGTGCCAGCAGTTCCACTACTAGCGGTGGAACAGATACGCAGTATTTT; cdr3_aa: CASSSTTSGGTDTQYF
cdr3_length: 13; v_call: TRBV20-1; j_call: TRBJ2-5; d_call: .; clone_size: .; cdr3_nt: TGCAGTGCTAGATGGGACCTGGGGAAGACCCAGTACTTC; cdr3_aa: CSARWDLGKTQYF
cdr3_length: 15; v_call: TRBV18; j_call: TRBJ2-7; d_call: .; clone_size: few; cdr3_nt: TGTGCCAGCTCACCAACACAGGTCAGAAAGGATGAGCAGTACTTC; cdr3_aa: CASSPTQVRKDEQYF
cdr3_length: 14; v_call: TRBV7-8; j_call: TRBJ1-2; d_call: .; clone_size: few; cdr3_nt: TGTGCCAGCAGCTCTGGGTCCAGTTACTATGGCTACACCTTC; cdr3_aa: CASSSGSSYYGYTF
cdr3_length: 16; v_call: TRBV12-3/TRBV12-4; j_call: TRBJ1-6; d_call: .; clone_size: .; cdr3_nt: TGTGCCAGCAGCCCGAGAGGGGGGGTGAATAATTCACCCCTCCACTTT; cdr3_aa: CASSPRGGVNNSPLHF
cdr3_length: 15; v_call: TRBV28; j_call: TRBJ2-7; d_call: TRBD1; clone_size: .; cdr3_nt: TGTGCCAGCGGCAGGACCGGGACAGGAACCTACGAGCAGTACTTC; cdr3_aa: CASGRTGTGTYEQYF
cdr3_length: 15; v_call: TRBV14; j_call: TRBJ2-2; d_call: .; clone_size: few; cdr3_nt: TGTGCCAGCAGCTCAGACAGTATTAACACCGGGGAGCTGTTTTTT; cdr3_aa: CASSSDSINTGELFF